This T cell receptor (beta chain) originates from a study of identifying expanded T cells in peripheral blood. Study conclusions and caveats: Approximately 1.1 clones differed between technical replicates, versus around 16 and 19 over time. Across healthy donors, higher total template counts meant significantly greater approximately 2-week count variance.

Sequenced by immunoSEQ multiplex PCR; TCRdb stores in-frame clones only, minus some. The sample has about 90,000 clones, approximately 88% seen once. The CDR3 extends over 17 amino acids. Germline lookup yields CDR1 SGHRS and CDR2 YFSETQ. J gave up 1 base and V 4 bases, and 14 bases lay outside the gene matches. In the case of this clone: What it binds is not known.

Collection occurred without any documented infections or immune events in donors. Sample: blood. The receptor comes from a person between 18 and 69 years old in good health. The chain joins TRBV5-1 to TRBJ2-7, with 7 bases aligning to TRBD1. The DNA for the CDR3 is TGCGCCAGCAGCAGTGCCACCTCCGGGACAGTATCCTACGAGCAGTACTTC. Protein product: CASSSATSGTVSYEQYF. The whole variable domain, filled in from reference TRBV5-1 and TRBJ2-7, reads KAGVTQTPRYLIKTRGQQVTLSCSPISGHRSVSWYQQTPGQGLQFLFEYFSETQRNKGNFPGRFSGRQFSNSRSEMNVSTLELGDSALYLCASSSATSGTVSYEQYFGPGTRLTVT.